Listed below are T cell receptor beta chains from one sample, sequenced in a study of blood T cell repertoires in COVID-19. The protocol was immunoSEQ multiplex PCR, while the TCRdb copy is restricted to in-frame clones and leaves out a portion. Of about 400,000 clones listed, 87% were seen once; the top ten hold just under 2%. The sequenced material came from PBMCs or T cells enriched from blood (not recorded which). Receptor source: a young woman with acute COVID-19. Each CDR3 is given with its conserved first and last residue. A D gene is named only where the DNA matches it firmly. Size is stated for part of the rows, as once, few or many counts, or as a class when the clone is expanded.

j_call,v_call,clone_size,cdr3_length,d_call,cdr3_aa,cdr3_nt
TRBJ1-4,TRBV30,-,15,-,CAWSPPDGLGEKLFF,TGTGCCTGGAGTCCCCCGGACGGACTGGGGGAAAAACTGTTTTTT
TRBJ1-2,TRBV28,-,12,-,CATMTVNYGYTF,TGTGCCACCATGACAGTTAACTATGGCTACACCTTC
TRBJ2-3,TRBV9,-,14,TRBD2,CASSPSGSGGTQYF,TGTGCCAGCAGCCCCAGCGGGAGCGGGGGTACGCAGTATTTT
TRBJ2-3,TRBV25-1,-,16,TRBD1,CASSAVGTGDTDTQYF,TGTGCCAGCAGTGCCGTCGGGACAGGGGACACAGATACGCAGTATTTT
TRBJ1-4,TRBV6-5,once,15,TRBD1,CASVVQNYRGEKLFF,TGTGCCAGCGTTGTTCAAAATTACAGGGGTGAAAAACTGTTTTTT
TRBJ1-1,TRBV6-5,-,14,TRBD1,CASSFGQGATEAFF,TGTGCCAGCAGTTTCGGACAGGGGGCAACTGAAGCTTTCTTT
TRBJ1-1,TRBV7-2,-,13,-,CASSGGHRPEAFF,TGTGCCAGCAGCGGGGGACACCGGCCTGAAGCTTTCTTT
TRBJ2-7,TRBV13,-,15,-,CASSLLTGLSYEQYF,TGTGCCAGCAGCCTCCTGACAGGACTCTCCTACGAGCAGTACTTC
TRBJ2-5,TRBV6-5,-,15,TRBD2,CASSFLAGGQETQYF,TGTGCCAGCAGTTTTCTAGCGGGAGGGCAAGAGACCCAGTACTTC
TRBJ2-7,TRBV11-1,-,14,-,CASSLGDTLYEQYF,TGTGCCAGCAGCTTAGGAGATACACTATACGAGCAGTACTTC